The 5 T cell receptor beta chains presented below share a single source sample, sequenced in a study of blood T cell repertoires in COVID-19. Produced via immunoSEQ multiplex PCR; TCRdb's table is partial and in-frame only. The data contain approximately 170,000 clones, roughly 86% of them singletons. Material: peripheral blood. All receptors come from a woman older than 75 with COVID-19, enrolled during active disease.

This clone was observed once. This sequence joins TRBV15 and TRBJ1-1; possibly TRBD1 for D (5 bases). Germline values: CDR1 LNHNV, CDR2 YYDKDF (reference sequence). V was trimmed by 1 base and J by 12 bases, leaving 12 bases between them. CDR3 size: 12 residues. CDR3 nucleotides: TGTGCCACCAGCAGAGGAGACAGTTACCCTTTCTTT. Translating gives CATSRGDSYPFF. Complete variable domain (other parts from reference TRBV15 and TRBJ1-1): DAMVIQNPRYQVTQFGKPVTLSCSQTLNHNVMYWYQQKSSQAPKLLFHYYDKDFNNEADTPDNFQSRRPNTSFCFLDIRSPGLGDTAMYLCATSRGDSYPFFGQGTRLTVV.

This clone was detected only once. The rearrangement links TRBV5-6 to TRBJ2-3, with 7 bases that match TRBD1. In germline, CDR1 is SGHDT, CDR2 YYEEEE. J lost 1 base, V lost 4 bases, and 3 bases had no gene match. CDR3 length: 14 amino acids. The CDR3 here is CASSRGQGTDTQYF. CDR3 coding DNA: TGTGCCAGCAGCCGCGGACAGGGCACAGATACGCAGTATTTT.

The chain carries TRBV2 and TRBJ1-2; TRBD1 agrees at 11 bases. The CDR3 has 14 amino acids. Unmatched junction bases numbered 9, after V lost 8 bases and J lost 7 bases. CDR1 is SNHLY, CDR2 FYNNEI, per germline. This CDR3 is CASVRTGGFGGYTF. The CDR3 nucleotides read TGTGCCAGCGTAAGGACAGGGGGCTTTGGTGGCTACACCTTC.

This clone was seen only a few times. The chain carries TRBV5-8 and TRBJ1-5; 7 bases are shared with TRBD1. Unmatched junction bases numbered 9, after V lost 4 bases and J lost 5 bases. The germline CDR1 and CDR2 sequences are SGHTS and YDEGEE. The CDR3 is 15 residues long. CDR3 protein: CASSTTGWGDQPQHF. In nucleotides, the CDR3 is TGTGCCAGCAGCACGACAGGGTGGGGGGATCAGCCCCAGCATTTT.

The rearrangement links TRBV5-5 to TRBJ1-5; a possible D gene is TRBD1 (5 bases). CDR3 length: 14 residues. The V gene lost 0 bases and the J gene lost 5 bases, with 9 bases spanning the gap. Per the germline V gene, CDR1 is SGHKS and CDR2 is YYEKEE (reference sequence). CDR3 in amino acids: CASSLVGGDQPQHF. CDR3 DNA: TGTGCCAGCAGCTTGGTCGGGGGGGATCAGCCCCAGCATTTT.